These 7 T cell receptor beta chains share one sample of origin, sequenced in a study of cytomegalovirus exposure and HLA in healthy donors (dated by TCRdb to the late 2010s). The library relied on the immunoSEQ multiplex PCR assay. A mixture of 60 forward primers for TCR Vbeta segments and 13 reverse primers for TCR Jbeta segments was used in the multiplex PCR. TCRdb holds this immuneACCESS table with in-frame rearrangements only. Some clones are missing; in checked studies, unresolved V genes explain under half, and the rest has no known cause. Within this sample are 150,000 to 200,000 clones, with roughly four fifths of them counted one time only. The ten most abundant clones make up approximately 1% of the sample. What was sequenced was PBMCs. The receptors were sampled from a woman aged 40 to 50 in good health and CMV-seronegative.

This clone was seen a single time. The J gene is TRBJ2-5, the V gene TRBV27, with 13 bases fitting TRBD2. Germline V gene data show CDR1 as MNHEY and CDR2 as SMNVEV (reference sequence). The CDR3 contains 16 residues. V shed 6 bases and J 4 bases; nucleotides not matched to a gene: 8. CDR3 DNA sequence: TGTGCCAGCAGCCCGGGGACTAGCGGGACGGTAGAGACCCAGTACTTC. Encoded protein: CASSPGTSGTVETQYF.

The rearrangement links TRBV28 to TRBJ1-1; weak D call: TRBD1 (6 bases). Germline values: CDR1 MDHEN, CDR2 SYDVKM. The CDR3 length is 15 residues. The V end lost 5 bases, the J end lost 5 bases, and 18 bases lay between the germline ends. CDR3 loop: CASSPRAGVGTEAFF. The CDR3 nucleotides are TGTGCCAGCAGTCCTAGAGCAGGGGTTGGGACTGAAGCTTTCTTT.

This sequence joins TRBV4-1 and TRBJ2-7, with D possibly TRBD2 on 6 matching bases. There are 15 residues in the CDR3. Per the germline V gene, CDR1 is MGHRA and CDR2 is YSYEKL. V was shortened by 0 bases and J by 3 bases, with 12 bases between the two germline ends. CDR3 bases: TGCGCCAGCAGCCAAGATAGCGGAACATACTACGAGCAGTACTTC. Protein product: CASSQDSGTYYEQYF.

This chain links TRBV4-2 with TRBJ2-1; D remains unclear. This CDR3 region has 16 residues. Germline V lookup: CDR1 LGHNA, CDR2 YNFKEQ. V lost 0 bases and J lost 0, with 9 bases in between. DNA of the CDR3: TGTGCCAGCAGCCAAGATGTGGCGGTCTCCTACAATGAGCAGTTCTTC. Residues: CASSQDVAVSYNEQFF.

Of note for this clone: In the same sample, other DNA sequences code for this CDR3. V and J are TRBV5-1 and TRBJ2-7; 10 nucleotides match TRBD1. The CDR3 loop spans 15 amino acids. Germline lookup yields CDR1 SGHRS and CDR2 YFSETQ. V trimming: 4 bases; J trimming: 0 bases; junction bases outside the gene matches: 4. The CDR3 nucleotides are TGCGCCAGCAGCCCGAGGACAGGGGGCTCCTACGAGCAGTACTTC. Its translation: CASSPRTGGSYEQYF.

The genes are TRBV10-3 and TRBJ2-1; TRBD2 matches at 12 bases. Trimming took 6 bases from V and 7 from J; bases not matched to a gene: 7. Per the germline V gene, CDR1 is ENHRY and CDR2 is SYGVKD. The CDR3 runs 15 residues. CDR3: CAISETSGSRNEQFF. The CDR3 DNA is TGTGCCATCAGCGAGACTAGCGGGAGTAGGAATGAGCAGTTCTTC.

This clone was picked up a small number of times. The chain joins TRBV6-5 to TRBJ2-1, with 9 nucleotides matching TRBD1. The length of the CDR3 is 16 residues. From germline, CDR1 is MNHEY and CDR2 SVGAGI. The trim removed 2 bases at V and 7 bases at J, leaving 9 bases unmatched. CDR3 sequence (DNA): TGTGCCAGCAGTTACGCCGGGACAGGGTATGATAATGAGCAGTTCTTC. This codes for CASSYAGTGYDNEQFF.